This TCR beta chain appears in the sequencing data of a study of CD8 T cells in ankylosing spondylitis. Study-wide findings and caveats: Characteristic, it appeared, of ankylosing spondylitis blood was a TCR beta motif of eight or nine highly homologous variants.

The CDR3 has 15 amino acids. CDR1 LGHNA and CDR2 YNFKEQ come from the germline V gene. The trim removed 7 bases at V and 3 bases at J, leaving 11 bases unmatched. For TCR beta, libraries came from quantitative 5'-RACE with molecular barcodes. TCRdb independently ran MiXCR on the 5' RACE reads; one entry per CDR3 protein. The repertoire holds about 140,000 distinct CDR3 sequences, with 30% to 35% as singletons. A few counts support this clonotype. Its target is not known. The chain couples TRBV4-2 to TRBJ2-7, with 8 bases fitting TRBD1. The sequenced sample was synovial fluid, either unsorted or a sorted T cell fraction (not recorded which). The clonotype was recovered from a male donor with ankylosing spondylitis. The CDR3 DNA reads as TGTGCCAGCAACCAGGGGCAGGGGGCAAACTACGAGCAGTACTTC. Its protein product is CASNQGQGANYEQYF.